This entry lists 8 T cell receptor beta chains sequenced from one sample in a study of Ad26.COV2.S vaccination and SARS-CoV-2 variants. Sequencing was performed with immunoSEQ multiplex PCR; in TCRdb, only in-frame clones are kept and a portion is missing. The sample has about 180,000 clones; roughly 85% are singletons. The sequenced sample was peripheral blood, obtained after recovery from COVID-19. The receptors were gathered from a human donor who had recovered from COVID-19.

This chain joins TRBV29-1 and TRBJ2-4; 7 nucleotides agree with TRBD1. Germline CDR1 and CDR2: SQVTM and ANQGSEA. This CDR3 region has 14 residues. V was clipped by 3 bases and J by 6 bases; unmatched bases: 8. The CDR3 region has the DNA TGCAGCGTTGATGGGGACAGCGACCTAAACATTCAGTACTTC. This codes for CSVDGDSDLNIQYF.

This clone was detected once. The genes are TRBV11-1 and TRBJ2-1; 11 nucleotides match TRBD2. V was pared by 4 bases and J by 6 bases, with 5 bases of the junction left unmatched. The CDR3 sequence is 15 residues long. In germline, CDR1 is SGHAT, CDR2 FQDESV (reference sequence). CDR3: CASSSGLAEPNEQFF. DNA of the CDR3: TGTGCCAGCAGCTCGGGACTAGCGGAGCCCAATGAGCAGTTCTTC.

The chain joins TRBV25-1 to TRBJ1-5; 8 bases line up with TRBD1. This CDR3 is built from 17 residues. Germline V gives CDR1 MGHDK, CDR2 SYGVNS. The trim removed 0 bases at V and 7 bases at J, leaving 11 bases unmatched. The CDR3: CASSEYHSGQVGQPQHF. CDR3 sequence (DNA): TGTGCCAGCAGTGAATATCACTCGGGACAGGTGGGACAGCCCCAGCATTTT. The full variable domain, completed using reference TRBV25-1 and TRBJ1-5, is EADIYQTPRYLVIGTGKKITLECSQTMGHDKMYWYQQDPGMELHLIHYSYGVNSTEKGDLSSESTVSRIRTEHFPLTLESARPSHTSQYLCASSEYHSGQVGQPQHFGDGTRLSIL.

This clone was seen a few times. The CDR3 spells CASTSGGGASSYEQYF. CDR3 nucleotide sequence: TGCGCCAGCACATCGGGTGGAGGGGCTTCTTCCTACGAGCAGTACTTC. The V and J genes are TRBV5-1 and TRBJ2-7; D might be TRBD2 (6 bases). Germline loops: CDR1 SGHRS, CDR2 YFSETQ. The CDR3 totals 16 residues. V was shortened by 6 bases and J by 1 base, with 20 bases between the two germline ends.

The chain uses TRBV7-9 and TRBJ2-7; D is possibly TRBD2 (5 bases). V lost 8 bases and J lost 7, with 18 bases in between. The CDR3 runs 13 residues. Per germline, CDR1 SEHNR and CDR2 FQNEAQ (reference sequence). CDR3 in DNA: TGTGCCAGCGAAGGACTGTCAAGCCGGGAGCAGTACTTC. Its protein is CASEGLSSREQYF.

The gene calls are TRBV3-1 (or the pseudogene TRBV3-2) and TRBJ1-2; perhaps TRBD1 as D (5 bases). Germline V gene data show CDR1 as LGHDT and CDR2 as YNNKEL (reference sequence). This CDR3 comprises 15 residues. Trimming cost V 3 bases and J 5 bases, with 16 bases left between them. Written as DNA, the CDR3 is TGTGCCAGCAGCCAGCTGCAGGGAAGGGAGTATGGCTACACCTTC. It codes for CASSQLQGREYGYTF.

The genes are TRBV21-1 and TRBJ1-5; the table calls TRBD1, which could not be checked here. TRBV21-1 is recorded as a pseudogene. This CDR3 is built from 15 residues. CDR3 sequence reads: CASSKDRGSNQPQHF. CDR3 sequence (DNA): TGTGCCAGCAGCAAAGACAGGGGAAGCAATCAGCCCCAGCATTTT.

This chain links TRBV12-3 or TRBV12-4 with TRBJ1-5; D might be TRBD1 (6 bases). V shed 5 bases and J shed 6 bases, with 8 bases lying between them. The CDR3 contains 12 residues. This CDR3 reads CASSVRGQPQHF. The CDR3 region has the DNA TGTGCCAGCAGTGTCAGGGGTCAGCCCCAGCATTTT.